This TCR beta chain was identified during a study of blood T cell repertoires in COVID-19. Study in general: Italy, Spain and the United States were the sources of the convalescent and acute COVID-19 samples.

Donors were grouped by their self-reported clinical history. This CDR3 has 16 amino acids. Trimming pared 3 bases from V and 0 bases from J, leaving 13 bases between. Per the germline V gene, CDR1 is LNHDA and CDR2 is SQIVND (reference sequence). The data were produced by immunoSEQ multiplex PCR, yet TCRdb's version contains in-frame clones alone and is incomplete. This table has about 370,000 clones, approximately 90% appearing once. The source material was PBMCs or T cells enriched from blood (not recorded which). The rearrangement links TRBV19 to TRBJ2-3; perhaps TRBD1 as D (5 bases). This receptor was identified in a young man who had recovered from COVID-19. The CDR3 loop is CASSMMQDTSTDTQYF. The CDR3 nucleotides read TGTGCCAGTAGTATGATGCAGGACACTAGCACAGATACGCAGTATTTT. Full variable domain (remainder filled in from reference TRBV19 and TRBJ2-3): DGGITQSPKYLFRKEGQNVTLSCEQNLNHDAMYWYRQDPGQGLRLIYYSQIVNDFQKGDIAEGYSVSREKKESFPLTVTSAQKNPTAFYLCASSMMQDTSTDTQYFGPGTRLTVL.